These 16 T cell receptor beta chains share one sample of origin, sequenced in a study of cytomegalovirus exposure and HLA in healthy donors. The PCR employed 60 Vbeta primers together with 13 Jbeta primers. Sequencing was performed with immunoSEQ multiplex PCR; in TCRdb, only in-frame clones are kept and a portion is missing. The profile shows 150,000 to 200,000 clones, almost 85% of them singletons. Material: PBMCs. All receptors come from a boy under 18 in good health and CMV-seronegative.

The chain joins TRBV30 to TRBJ2-7; D is undetermined. The V gene lost 0 bases and the J gene lost 2 bases, with 8 bases spanning the gap. The CDR3 runs to 13 residues. Germline CDR1 reads GTSNPN; CDR2 reads SVGIG (reference sequence). The CDR3 DNA is TGTGCCTGGAGTGTGGGCAGGACCTACGAGCAGTACTTC. Protein product: CAWSVGRTYEQYF.

V is TRBV4-1 and J is TRBJ2-7; no firm D call. Trimming removed 1 base from V and 2 bases from J, with 9 bases in between. Germline V gene data show CDR1 as MGHRA and CDR2 as YSYEKL. The CDR3 contains 14 residues. CDR3 residues: CASSQVSGPYEQYF. In DNA, the CDR3 is TGCGCCAGCAGCCAAGTCTCAGGCCCCTACGAGCAGTACTTC.

The chain couples TRBV5-4 to TRBJ2-5; D uncertain. V was shortened by 4 bases and J by 1 base, with 8 bases between the two germline ends. The CDR3 is made up of 13 amino acids. Germline CDR1 is SGHNT and CDR2 is YYREEE (reference sequence). The CDR3 region is CASSREIQETQYF. The CDR3 region has the DNA TGTGCCAGCAGCCGCGAGATCCAAGAGACCCAGTACTTC.

The J gene is TRBJ1-1, the V gene TRBV30; D call uncertain. Germline CDR1 is GTSNPN and CDR2 is SVGIG (reference sequence). CDR3 length: 13 residues. The V gene lost 2 bases and the J gene lost 0 bases, with 7 bases spanning the gap. The CDR3 spells CAWSMGMNTEAFF. CDR3 DNA: TGTGCCTGGAGTATGGGCATGAACACTGAAGCTTTCTTT.

V gene TRBV6-1 combines with J gene TRBJ2-7; D possibly corresponds to TRBD1 (6 bases). There are 15 residues in the CDR3. CDR1 is MNHNS and CDR2 is SASEGT in the germline V gene. Deletions cut 6 bases from V and 0 bases from J, with 15 bases between. In nucleotides, the CDR3 is TGTGCCAGCAGGGAGAACAGGGCCTCCTCCTACGAGCAGTACTTC. It codes for CASRENRASSYEQYF.

The V and J genes are TRBV4-2 and TRBJ1-3, with D hard to call. Trimming took off 2 bases at V and 0 bases at J, with 8 bases between the two ends. Germline-derived CDR1 and CDR2 are LGHNA and YNFKEQ. The CDR3 loop spans 15 amino acids. CDR3 DNA: TGTGCCAGCAGCCAATCTGAACTCTCTGGAAACACCATATATTTT. Translated: CASSQSELSGNTIYF.

Concerning this clone: Because the CDR3's place on the DNA is in doubt, the DNA is left out and the CDR3 is given as listed by TCRdb. V gene TRBV12-2 combines with J gene TRBJ2-7; the table gives TRBD1 as D, unverified against the DNA. TRBV12-2 is noted as a pseudogene. The CDR3 contains 17 residues when both ends are counted. CDR3 amino acids: CASRPWGSGTGGGEQYF.

V and J are TRBV9 and TRBJ2-7, with D possibly being TRBD2 (5 bases). The CDR3 runs 14 residues. Trimming removed 2 bases at V and 5 bases at J, with 14 bases between. Germline loops: CDR1 SGDLS, CDR2 YYNGEE. The CDR3 protein is CASSVSVTEDEQYF. The CDR3 DNA reads TGTGCCAGCAGCGTTAGCGTGACGGAGGACGAGCAGTACTTC.

The chain recombines TRBV5-1 with TRBJ1-5; the D is unclear. Germline values: CDR1 SGHRS, CDR2 YFSETQ. Trimming stripped 0 bases from V and 6 bases from J, with 10 bases between. CDR3 length: 14 residues. The CDR3 nucleotides are TGCGCCAGCAGCTTGGATATTTATAGTCAGCCCCAGCATTTT. Its translation is CASSLDIYSQPQHF.

The chain has TRBV2 and TRBJ2-6; 9 bases map to TRBD1. Germline V gene data show CDR1 as SNHLY and CDR2 as FYNNEI. V shed 6 bases, J shed 0 bases, and the junction held 9 bases outside the gene matches. CDR3 size: 18 residues. In nucleotides, the CDR3 is TGTGCCAGCAGATGGTCTCGGACAGGGGCCTCTGGGGCCAACGTCCTGACTTTC. It codes for CASRWSRTGASGANVLTF.

The chain links TRBV5-1 to TRBJ1-2; TRBD1 might be the D (5 bases). Trimming cost V 2 bases and J 2 bases, with 13 bases left between them. The V gene's germline CDR1 is SGHRS and CDR2 YFSETQ. The CDR3 is 15 amino acids. The CDR3 loop reads CASSFTGGRNYGYTF. For the CDR3, the DNA is TGCGCCAGCAGCTTTACCGGGGGAAGAAACTATGGCTACACCTTC. The full variable domain, with the rest looked up from reference TRBV5-1 and TRBJ1-2, is KAGVTQTPRYLIKTRGQQVTLSCSPISGHRSVSWYQQTPGQGLQFLFEYFSETQRNKGNFPGRFSGRQFSNSRSEMNVSTLELGDSALYLCASSFTGGRNYGYTFGSGTRLTVV.

In its sample, this clone was seen once. V and J are TRBV18 and TRBJ1-1; weak D call: TRBD1 (6 bases). The germline CDR1 and CDR2 sequences are KGHSH and LQKENI. V was pared by 5 bases and J by 5 bases, with 9 bases between. The CDR3 totals 12 residues. CDR3 DNA: TGTGCCAGCTCATACAGGGAAACTGAAGCTTTCTTT. The encoded protein is CASSYRETEAFF.

V usage is TRBV5-1 and J usage is TRBJ2-3; 8 bases are a match to TRBD2. J was trimmed by 2 bases and V by 0 bases; bases with no gene match: 5. Germline V gene sequence: CDR1 SGHRS, CDR2 YFSETQ. The CDR3 sequence is 16 residues long. The CDR3 region is CASSLAGLATTDTQYF. CDR3 nucleotide sequence: TGCGCCAGCAGCTTGGCTGGACTAGCTACCACAGATACGCAGTATTTT.

With respect to this clone: A read error may produce the germline difference seen at one junction end. V gene TRBV7-7 combines with J gene TRBJ1-2; TRBD1 matches at 7 bases. The CDR3 totals 11 residues. CDR1 and CDR2 (germline): SSHAT, FNYEAQ (reference sequence). CDR3 sequence reads: CASSGQALGPF. The CDR3 bases are TGTGCTAGCAGCGGACAGGCGCTTGGGCCCTTC.

Only a few counts were recorded for this clone. The chain couples TRBV30 to TRBJ1-4; 9 bases align to TRBD1. The germline gives CDR1 GTSNPN, CDR2 SVGIG (reference sequence). V dropped 2 bases and J dropped 7; count of bases not matched to a gene: 5. This CDR3 region has 14 residues. The CDR3 sequence: CAWSPGQGIEKLFF. The CDR3 region has the DNA TGTGCCTGGAGTCCGGGACAGGGCATTGAAAAACTGTTTTTT. Looking up the rest from reference TRBV30 and TRBJ1-4 gives the full variable domain: SQTIHQWPATLVQPVGSPLSLECTVEGTSNPNLYWYRQAAGRGLQLLFYSVGIGQISSEVPQNLSASRPQDRQFILSSKKLLLSDSGFYLCAWSPGQGIEKLFFGSGTQLSVL.

The chain carries TRBV7-8 and TRBJ2-1, with D maybe TRBD1 (6 bases). The CDR3 is made up of 16 amino acids. V was clipped by 5 bases and J by 1 base, with 15 bases between them. CDR1 is SGHVS, CDR2 FQNEAQ, per germline. The CDR3 nucleotides are TGTGCCAGCAGCCAAAACCGGACAGTTTCCTACAATGAGCAGTTCTTC. Translated: CASSQNRTVSYNEQFF.